One sample yielded the 31 T cell receptor beta chains listed below, sequenced in a study of graft-versus-host responses after intestinal transplantation. Repertoires were generated with immunoSEQ multiplex PCR, while TCRdb's copy carries only in-frame clones and drops some. The sample records approximately 77,000 clones, 80% to 95% being singletons. The sample in question was PBMCs, obtained 98 days after intestinal transplantation. All receptors derive from a human patient who received an intestinal transplant, so some T cells may come from the graft donor.

The genes are TRBV6-6 and TRBJ2-5; D is undetermined. The CDR3 runs 16 residues. From germline, CDR1 is MNHNY and CDR2 SVGAGI (reference sequence). Trimming left V 0 bases short and J 0 bases short, with 11 bases between. In DNA, the CDR3 is TGTGCCAGCAGTTACTCCAATGCGGTCTACCAAGAGACCCAGTACTTC. This encodes CASSYSNAVYQETQYF.

The rearrangement uses TRBV5-6 and TRBJ2-7; TRBD2 matches 11 bases. Losses at the gene ends were 0 bases for V and 3 bases for J; bases not matched to a gene: 2. CDR1 SGHDT and CDR2 YYEEEE come from the germline V gene. CDR3 length: 15 residues. The CDR3 bases are TGTGCCAGCAGCTTGGGGACTAGCGGGTACTACGAGCAGTACTTC. It yields the protein CASSLGTSGYYEQYF. Complete variable domain (other parts from reference TRBV5-6 and TRBJ2-7): DAGVTQSPTHLIKTRGQQVTLRCSPKSGHDTVSWYQQALGQGPQFIFQYYEEEERQRGNFPDRFSGHQFPNYSSELNVNALLLGDSALYLCASSLGTSGYYEQYFGPGTRLTVT.

The chain uses TRBV25-1 and TRBJ2-3, with D maybe TRBD2 (6 bases). Germline CDR1 reads MGHDK; CDR2 reads SYGVNS. V gave up 1 base and J gave up 1 base, with 9 bases separating them. CDR3 length: 15 amino acids. CDR3 sequence (DNA): TGTGCCAGCAGTGAATGGATAGCGGGCACAGATACGCAGTATTTT. This translates into CASSEWIAGTDTQYF.

This chain connects TRBV7-9 to TRBJ2-7; possible D gene TRBD1, 5 bases. This CDR3 is 13 amino acids long. Germline V gene sequence: CDR1 SEHNR, CDR2 FQNEAQ (reference sequence). Between the trimmed V and J ends, which lost 7 bases and 4 bases, there was a span of 14 bases. The CDR3 loop reads CASTSAGWYEQYF. Written as DNA, the CDR3 is TGTGCCAGCACTTCCGCAGGGTGGTACGAGCAGTACTTC.

The chain joins TRBV19 to TRBJ2-1; D is unresolved. The V end was cut by 3 bases, the J end by 3 bases, with 6 bases between. The CDR3 consists of 13 residues. CDR1 is LNHDA, CDR2 SQIVND, per germline (reference sequence). CDR3 sequence reads: CASSIPYYNEQFF. CDR3 coding DNA: TGTGCCAGTAGTATCCCCTACTACAATGAGCAGTTCTTC.

The genes are TRBV6-1 and TRBJ2-7, with D possibly called TRBD1 or TRBD2 (5 bases each). The V and J ends lost 4 bases and 4 bases respectively, with 8 bases between them. The CDR3 is made up of 12 amino acids. Germline loops: CDR1 MNHNS, CDR2 SASEGT. CDR3 loop: CASSVGVYEQYF. The CDR3 DNA is TGTGCCAGCAGTGTGGGGGTTTACGAGCAGTACTTC.

The chain employs TRBV11-2 and TRBJ2-1, with a tentative D call TRBD2 (7 bases). The CDR3 covers 13 residues. The V gene lost 5 bases and the J gene lost 9 bases, with 14 bases spanning the gap. Germline V gene lookup returns CDR1 SGHAT and CDR2 FQNNGV. The DNA for the CDR3 is TGTGCCAGCAGCCCGACGGGGGGCTCTGAGCAGTTCTTC. It yields the protein CASSPTGGSEQFF.

The chain has TRBV5-1 and TRBJ2-1; 8 bases agree with TRBD2. CDR1 is SGHRS and CDR2 is YFSETQ in the germline V gene. There are 14 residues in the CDR3. Trimming cost V 3 bases and J 8 bases; bases outside gene matches: 7. The CDR3: CASSSGLGSHEQFF. CDR3 DNA: TGCGCCAGCAGCTCGGGACTAGGGTCCCATGAGCAGTTCTTC.

The rearrangement uses TRBV27 and TRBJ2-3; TRBD1 matches at 10 bases. CDR1 and CDR2 (germline): MNHEY, SMNVEV (reference sequence). Germline trimming cut 3 bases from V and 5 bases from J; bases unmatched to any gene: 2. This CDR3 region has 14 residues. The CDR3: CASSLTGGIDTQYF. In nucleotides, the CDR3 is TGTGCCAGCAGTTTGACAGGGGGCATAGATACGCAGTATTTT.

The chain has TRBV5-4 and TRBJ2-7; 11 bases align to TRBD1. Unmatched junction bases numbered 6, after V lost 2 bases and J lost 5 bases. Germline loops: CDR1 SGHNT, CDR2 YYREEE (reference sequence). The CDR3 is made up of 15 amino acids. The CDR3 coding sequence is TGTGCCAGCAGCTTTAGGGACAGGGGGATCCACGAGCAGTACTTC. It is translated as CASSFRDRGIHEQYF.

The chain uses TRBV5-4 and TRBJ2-5; 8 nucleotides agree with TRBD2. This CDR3 contains 18 residues. The V gene's germline CDR1 is SGHNT and CDR2 YYREEE (reference sequence). Germline trimming cut 4 bases from V and 1 base from J; bases unmatched to any gene: 15. The DNA for the CDR3 is TGTGCCAGCAGCCCTGATCTGTCGGGGGGGACTACCCAAGAGACCCAGTACTTC. This encodes CASSPDLSGGTTQETQYF.

The V and J genes are TRBV11-2 and TRBJ1-3; TRBD1 matches 9 bases. This CDR3 has 16 amino acids. The V gene end was trimmed by 6 bases and the J gene end by 3 bases; junction bases not matched to a gene: 9. The germline gives CDR1 SGHAT, CDR2 FQNNGV. The CDR3 region has the DNA TGTGCCAGCAGTTCGCCACAGGGGGCGCGTGGAAACACCATATATTTT. Its protein is CASSSPQGARGNTIYF.

The chain recombines TRBV27 with TRBJ1-6, with D unresolved. The germline V gene has CDR1 MNHEY and CDR2 SMNVEV (reference sequence). The CDR3 has 14 amino acids. Trimming removed 8 bases from V and 4 bases from J, with 12 bases in between. CDR3 sequence reads: CASPSQGYNSPLHF. In DNA, the CDR3 is TGTGCCAGCCCTTCTCAAGGTTATAATTCACCCCTCCACTTT.

This clone was seen only a few times. The chain carries TRBV5-8 and TRBJ2-3; D remains ambiguous. The ends were cut back, 0 bases at V and 1 base at J, with 3 bases in the middle. Per germline, CDR1 SGHTS and CDR2 YDEGEE. CDR3 size: 13 residues. The CDR3 protein is CASSLGGTDTQYF. As DNA, the CDR3 is TGTGCCAGCAGCTTGGGGGGCACAGATACGCAGTATTTT.

V and J are TRBV27 and TRBJ2-6; tentative D call: TRBD1 (7 bases). Trimming removed 2 bases from V and 0 bases from J, with 14 bases in between. Germline V gene lookup returns CDR1 MNHEY and CDR2 SMNVEV (reference sequence). There are 18 residues in the CDR3. The CDR3 DNA sequence: TGTGCCAGCAGTTTACGGGTCAGGGGGGACTCTGGGGCCAACGTCCTGACTTTC. This translates into CASSLRVRGDSGANVLTF.

This clone was seen a few times. This sequence joins TRBV6-4 and TRBJ2-2; D perhaps matches TRBD2 (5 bases). V gave up 4 bases and J gave up 4 bases, with 7 bases separating them. Germline CDR1 reads MRHNA; CDR2 reads SNTAGT. The CDR3 loop spans 13 amino acids. CDR3 DNA: TGTGCCAGCAGTGGTGGGAGCACCGGGGAGCTGTTTTTT. The encoded protein is CASSGGSTGELFF.

The chain uses TRBV5-5 and TRBJ2-5; D unresolved. This CDR3 is built from 15 residues. Germline values: CDR1 SGHKS, CDR2 YYEKEE (reference sequence). V lost 3 bases and J 5 bases, leaving 17 bases between the germline ends. The CDR3, as DNA: TGTGCCAGCAGCTCGCTCGAGCTAGGCGGTGAGACCCAGTACTTC. Protein product: CASSSLELGGETQYF.

The V gene is TRBV28, the J gene TRBJ1-4; no firm D call. The CDR3 is 17 residues long. V shed 7 bases and J shed 3 bases, with 21 bases lying between them. Germline-derived CDR1 and CDR2 are MDHEN and SYDVKM. CDR3 in amino acids: CASNPAHGRMANEKLFF. CDR3 nucleotide sequence: TGTGCCAGCAACCCTGCCCACGGCCGAATGGCTAATGAAAAACTGTTTTTT.

On this clone: Relative to the germline gene, one junction end is altered; a read error may explain this. The CDR3 loop is CASSLSSAVETQYF. The CDR3 DNA follows: TGTGCCAGCAGTCTATCCAGCGCAGTAGAGACCCAGTACTTC. V gene TRBV27 combines with J gene TRBJ2-5, with no clear D. Germline CDR1 MNHEY, CDR2 SMNVEV (reference sequence). The CDR3 runs to 14 residues.

The chain has TRBV4-2 and TRBJ2-6; D is unresolved. Germline V gene lookup returns CDR1 LGHNA and CDR2 YNFKEQ. The CDR3 is 18 amino acids. V lost 2 bases and J 2 bases, leaving 16 bases between the germline ends. The CDR3 reads CASSQKDASSTGANVLTF. CDR3 coding DNA: TGTGCCAGCAGCCAAAAAGACGCCTCTAGTACTGGGGCCAACGTCCTGACTTTC.

This chain joins TRBV12-1 and TRBJ2-7. TRBV12-1 is a listed pseudogene. This CDR3 is built from 13 residues. DNA for the CDR3: TGTGCCGCTCAGGATGCGGCGTGCTACGAGCAGTACTTC. Its protein product is CAAQDAACYEQYF.

The chain couples TRBV2 to TRBJ2-7, with 9 bases identical to TRBD1. The germline gives CDR1 SNHLY, CDR2 FYNNEI. The V segment lost 6 bases and the J segment 3 bases; nucleotides outside the gene matches: 9. The CDR3 length is 15 residues. Written as DNA, the CDR3 is TGTGCCAGCAGAATACGGACAGGGGACGGCTACGAGCAGTACTTC. It is translated as CASRIRTGDGYEQYF.

This chain joins TRBV6-5 and TRBJ2-7; D unresolved. CDR1 is MNHEY, CDR2 SVGAGI, per germline. With 5 bases removed from V and 1 base from J, the gap between germline ends came to 12 bases. The CDR3 sequence is 14 residues long. DNA of the CDR3: TGTGCCAGCAGTCGGACCCGGTGGTCCTACGAGCAGTACTTC. Its protein is CASSRTRWSYEQYF.

The J gene is TRBJ2-5, the V gene TRBV27; 9 nucleotides match TRBD2. In germline, CDR1 is MNHEY, CDR2 SMNVEV (reference sequence). The CDR3 spans 14 residues. Trimming took 7 bases from V and 3 from J; bases not matched to a gene: 6. Here the CDR3 reads CASIGLAGKETQYF. CDR3 sequence (DNA): TGTGCCAGCATAGGGCTAGCGGGGAAAGAGACCCAGTACTTC.

This chain joins TRBV5-1 and TRBJ2-7; 9 bases are a match to TRBD2. V shed 0 bases, J shed 7 bases, and the junction held 11 bases outside the gene matches. The CDR3 is made up of 16 amino acids. CDR1 is SGHRS and CDR2 is YFSETQ in the germline V gene. CDR3 sequence reads: CASSLALVAGVEEQYF. CDR3 DNA sequence: TGCGCCAGCAGCTTGGCCTTGGTAGCGGGAGTAGAAGAGCAGTACTTC.

CDR3 in amino acids: CASSFGSAMDGQFF. CDR3 DNA sequence: TGTGCCAGCAGCTTCGGCAGCGCGATGGATGGGCAGTTCTTC. The rearrangement links TRBV5-6 to TRBJ2-1; no clear D. Looked up from germline, CDR1 is SGHDT and CDR2 is YYEEEE. Between the trimmed V and J ends, which lost 2 bases and 12 bases, there was a span of 18 bases. CDR3 length: 14 residues.

This clone was observed a few times. The chain is built from TRBV5-8 and TRBJ1-5; D is unresolved. The V gene lost 0 bases and the J gene lost 6 bases, with 4 bases spanning the gap. CDR3 length: 12 residues. The germline gives CDR1 SGHTS, CDR2 YDEGEE. The DNA of the CDR3 is TGTGCCAGCAGCTTGGGAAGTCAGCCCCAGCATTTT. It specifies CASSLGSQPQHF.

V gene TRBV5-1 combines with J gene TRBJ2-1, with a possible D match to TRBD2 (6 bases). The V gene lost 0 bases and the J gene lost 4 bases, with 11 bases spanning the gap. Germline loops: CDR1 SGHRS, CDR2 YFSETQ. The CDR3 contains 15 residues. CDR3 protein: CASSLGGVEYNEQFF. CDR3 coding DNA: TGCGCCAGCAGCTTGGGCGGGGTCGAATACAATGAGCAGTTCTTC.

This CDR3 is CASSPTVFSYNEQFF. The CDR3, as DNA: TGTGCCAGCAGCCCGACAGTCTTCTCCTACAATGAGCAGTTCTTC. The V call is TRBV14, the J call TRBJ2-1; maybe TRBD1 (5 bases). CDR1 is SGHDN and CDR2 is FVKESK in the germline V gene. This CDR3 region has 15 residues. Trimming cost V 4 bases and J 0 bases, with 10 bases left between them.

This chain links TRBV19 with TRBJ1-2; D may be TRBD1 (5 bases). The germline gives CDR1 LNHDA, CDR2 SQIVND (reference sequence). This CDR3 is 15 amino acids long. V lost 4 bases, J lost 0 bases, and 12 bases lay in between. The CDR3 coding sequence is TGTGCCAGTAGTAAGGGGCAGGGAGCTAACTATGGCTACACCTTC. As protein: CASSKGQGANYGYTF.

A single count supports this clone. The chain recombines TRBV4-2 with TRBJ1-2; D gene unclear. The germline V gene encodes CDR1 LGHNA and CDR2 YNFKEQ. The V end lost 2 bases, the J end lost 4 bases, and 14 bases lay between the germline ends. This CDR3 contains 15 residues. The CDR3 nucleotides are TGTGCCAGCAGCCAAAACACTCCTGCGTCCTATGGCTACACCTTC. Protein sequence: CASSQNTPASYGYTF.